This T cell receptor (beta chain) is from a study of a mutant IDH1 vaccine in newly diagnosed glioma. Overall study: Scheduled for weeks 1, 3, 5, 7, 11, 15, 19 and 23, eight vaccinations were given to patients. Previous care, which was radiotherapy, temozolomide, or both, most often involved both.

In regard to this clone: Its antigen is unknown. Other DNA sequences from this sample encode an identical CDR3 as well.

The time point was: week 23, last vaccination. The study gave 300 ug of mutant IDH1 20-mer peptide per vaccine dose, with topical imiquimod. Sequencing was performed with immunoSEQ multiplex PCR; in TCRdb, only in-frame clones are kept and a portion is missing. The sample comprises some 80,000 clones, 85% to 90% of which are singletons, and over 0.6% rests with the top ten. Sample: PBMCs, taken from a glioma patient whose treatment included an IDH1 peptide vaccine. The receptor's source is a woman aged 45-65 years with glioma.

CDR3 region: CASSFAGGAFF. As DNA, the CDR3 is TGCGCCAGCAGTTTCGCAGGGGGAGCTTTCTTT. This chain connects TRBV5-1 to TRBJ1-1; 7 bases are shared with TRBD1. Germline trimming cut 5 bases from V and 10 bases from J; bases unmatched to any gene: 5. The CDR3 consists of 11 residues. Germline V gene sequence: CDR1 SGHRS, CDR2 YFSETQ.